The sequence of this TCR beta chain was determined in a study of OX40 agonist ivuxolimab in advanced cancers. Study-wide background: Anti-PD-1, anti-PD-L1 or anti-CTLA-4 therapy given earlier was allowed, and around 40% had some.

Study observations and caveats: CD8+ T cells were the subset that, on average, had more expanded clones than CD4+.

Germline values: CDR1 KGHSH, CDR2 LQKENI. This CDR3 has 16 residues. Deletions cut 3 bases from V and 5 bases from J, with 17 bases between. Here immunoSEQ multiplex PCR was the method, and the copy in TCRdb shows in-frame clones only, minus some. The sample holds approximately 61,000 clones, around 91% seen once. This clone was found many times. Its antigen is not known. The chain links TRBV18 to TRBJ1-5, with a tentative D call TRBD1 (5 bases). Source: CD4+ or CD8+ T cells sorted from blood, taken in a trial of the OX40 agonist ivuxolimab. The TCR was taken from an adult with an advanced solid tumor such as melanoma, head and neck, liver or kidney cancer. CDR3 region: CASSPAGTGLYQPQHF. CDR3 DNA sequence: TGTGCCAGCTCACCCGCCGGGACGGGGCTTTATCAGCCCCAGCATTTT. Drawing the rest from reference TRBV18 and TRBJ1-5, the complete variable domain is NAGVMQNPRHLVRRRGQEARLRCSPMKGHSHVYWYRQLPEEGLKFMVYLQKENIIDESGMPKERFSAEFPKEGPSILRIQQVVRGDSAAYFCASSPAGTGLYQPQHFGDGTRLSIL.